The rows below give T cell receptor beta chains drawn from one sample of a study of cytomegalovirus exposure and HLA in healthy donors. Data came from immunoSEQ multiplex PCR; TCRdb stores just in-frame clones and leaves some out. The repertoire holds around 99,000 clones, with approximately 76% as singletons. The source material was PBMCs. The source of these receptors is a woman aged 45-60 years in good health and CMV-seropositive. Each CDR3 is given with its conserved first and last residue. Fields, in order: D gene, clone size, V gene, J gene, CDR3 DNA, CDR3 protein. The D gene is left open where the match is weak. Size is stated for part of the rows, as once, few or many counts, or as a class when the clone is expanded.

TRBD2,.,TRBV9,TRBJ2-3,TGTGCCAGCAGCCTACGGGACTACGGCGTGGGGGATACGCAGTATTTT,CASSLRDYGVGDTQYF
.,.,TRBV7-2,TRBJ2-5,TGTGCCAGCAGCTTAGGAAGAGGCAGTCGAGAGACCCAGTACTTC,CASSLGRGSRETQYF
TRBD1,.,TRBV6-5,TRBJ2-1,TGTGCCAGCAGTTACTGGACAGGTGTCAATGAGCAGTTCTTC,CASSYWTGVNEQFF
TRBD1,once,TRBV9,TRBJ1-4,TGTGCCAGCAGCGGGCCCTCGGGACAGATTAATGAAAAACTGTTTTTT,CASSGPSGQINEKLFF
TRBD1,.,TRBV15,TRBJ2-7,TGTGCCACCTCACCAAACCGACAGGGACCTACCTACGAGCAGTACTTC,CATSPNRQGPTYEQYF
.,.,TRBV20-1,TRBJ2-1,TGCAGTGCTGAGGGTAGGAATGAGCAGTTCTTC,CSAEGRNEQFF
TRBD1,.,TRBV7-9,TRBJ1-1,TGTGCCAGCAGCCCGGGACAGTTTGAAGCTTTCTTT,CASSPGQFEAFF
TRBD1,few,TRBV27,TRBJ2-7,TGTGCCAGCAGTTCGCCGGGACAGGGGATGAAGCAGTACTTC,CASSSPGQGMKQYF
.,.,TRBV9,TRBJ2-7,TGTGCCAGCAGCCCACATACCGGACAAACCTACGAGCAGTACTTC,CASSPHTGQTYEQYF
TRBD2,.,TRBV5-4,TRBJ2-2,TGTGCCAGCAGCTCGGGGGGGGGACCGGGGACCGGGGAGCTGTTTTTT,CASSSGGGPGTGELFF
TRBD2,.,TRBV5-4,TRBJ2-1,TGTGCCAGCAGCTTGGGTCCAGCGGGGGCTTACAATGAGCAGTTCTTC,CASSLGPAGAYNEQFF
.,.,TRBV10-1,TRBJ1-1,TGCGCCAGCCGGGGTTTACAAGCTTTCTTT,CASRGLQAFF
TRBD2,.,TRBV2,TRBJ2-3,TGTGCCAGCACCCTTGGAGCGGGGGGGCGAGGTACGCAGTATTTT,CASTLGAGGRGTQYF
.,few,TRBV7-3,TRBJ2-1,TGTGCCAGCAGCTCCGAAGCCGGGATCGGGCAGTTCTTC,CASSSEAGIGQFF
.,.,TRBV5-6,TRBJ1-1,TGTGCCAGCAGCTTGGGGGGCGGGGTAGGTGAAGCTTTCTTT,CASSLGGGVGEAFF
.,.,TRBV5-8,TRBJ2-3,TGTGCCAGCAGCTTGGCCGGACACAATACGCAGTATTTT,CASSLAGHNTQYF
TRBD1,.,TRBV9,TRBJ1-2,TGTGCCAGCAGCGTAACAGGGGCCCCTGGGCCTTATGGCTACACCTTC,CASSVTGAPGPYGYTF
TRBD2,.,TRBV5-1,TRBJ2-1,TGCGCCAGCAGCCGTTTTCCTCTAGCGGGAGGGCCGTACAATGAGCAGTTCTTC,CASSRFPLAGGPYNEQFF
.,many,TRBV4-1,TRBJ2-2,TGCGCCAGCAGCCAAGAGGGCAGGGCCCGCACCGGGGAGCTGTTTTTT,CASSQEGRARTGELFF
TRBD1,.,TRBV7-3,TRBJ1-1,TGTGCCAGCAGCTTAAAAGGGACAGGGGAAGGTTTGACTGAAGCTTTCTTT,CASSLKGTGEGLTEAFF
TRBD1,.,TRBV27,TRBJ2-7,TGTGCCAGCAGCACCGGGACAGGAGTCTACGAGCAGTACTTC,CASSTGTGVYEQYF
.,.,TRBV19,TRBJ1-6,TGTGCCAGTAGTACCCCGAATTCACCCCTCCACTTT,CASSTPNSPLHF
TRBD1,few,TRBV6-5,TRBJ2-1,TGTGCCAGCAGCCACGGGACAGGGGGCTACAATGAGCAGTTCTTC,CASSHGTGGYNEQFF
.,.,TRBV5-1,TRBJ1-1,TGCGCCAGCAGCTTGGGGAGGACTGAAGCTTTCTTT,CASSLGRTEAFF
.,.,TRBV5-4,TRBJ2-1,TGTGCCAGCAGCTTGCCGAGCTCCTACAATGAGCAGTTCTTC,CASSLPSSYNEQFF
.,.,TRBV4-1,TRBJ2-5,TGCGCCAGCAGCCAAGATACAGGGAAACAAGAGACCCAGTACTTC,CASSQDTGKQETQYF
.,.,TRBV5-1,TRBJ1-4,TGCGCCAGCAGCTTTGGCGGAGGTAATGAAAAACTGTTTTTT,CASSFGGGNEKLFF
TRBD2,.,TRBV9,TRBJ2-7,TGTGCCAGCAGCAGGCGGGGGGGGCGCGACGAGCAGTACTTC,CASSRRGGRDEQYF
.,.,TRBV7-9,TRBJ2-7,TGTTCCAGCAGCCCGATAAACTTCGAGCAGTACTTC,CSSSPINFEQYF
.,once,TRBV6-5,TRBJ1-1,TGTGCCAGCACCCGGACAGCCAACACTGAAGCTTTCTTT,CASTRTANTEAFF
.,.,TRBV5-1,TRBJ1-2,TGCGCCAGCAGCTTGGGACTAGGGCAGGGTGACTATGGCTACACCTTC,CASSLGLGQGDYGYTF
.,.,TRBV5-1,TRBJ2-5,TGCGCCAGCAGCTTGGTACCAGGGCAAGAGACCCAGTACTTC,CASSLVPGQETQYF
.,.,TRBV2,TRBJ2-2,TGTGCCAGCAGGGGTGGGACATCCGGGGAGCTGTTTTTT,CASRGGTSGELFF
.,.,TRBV19,TRBJ2-2,TGTGCCAGTAGTATCCTCGAGCGCGCGAACACCGGGGAGCTGTTTTTT,CASSILERANTGELFF
.,.,TRBV5-4,TRBJ1-2,TGTGCCAGCAGCTTGGACAGGGTGGACTACACCTTC,CASSLDRVDYTF
TRBD1,.,TRBV11-1,TRBJ1-2,TGTGCCAGCAGCTTAGCCGGGGCACAGGGGATCTATGGCTACACCTTC,CASSLAGAQGIYGYTF
.,.,TRBV7-2,TRBJ2-3,TGTGCCAGCTCACGAGGGGGGGTCAAAGGAGATACGCAGTATTTT,CASSRGGVKGDTQYF
.,.,TRBV7-9,TRBJ1-6,TGTTCCAGCAGCCCTAGCGGCAAGGGTGGTTCACCCCTCCACTTT,CSSSPSGKGGSPLHF
.,.,TRBV7-9,TRBJ1-2,TGTTCCAGCAGCTTCGGGGGGCGCGGCTACACCTTC,CSSSFGGRGYTF
TRBD1,.,TRBV7-2,TRBJ2-7,TGTGCCAGCAGCTTAACCGGGACAGAGACCTACGAGCAGTACTTC,CASSLTGTETYEQYF
TRBD1,once,TRBV5-4,TRBJ2-7,TGTGCCAGCAGCTCGATTGGACAGGGGGCCTACGAGCAGTACTTC,CASSSIGQGAYEQYF
.,.,TRBV7-2,TRBJ2-7,TGTGCCAGCAGCTTATTCGCGGACTACGAGCAGTACTTC,CASSLFADYEQYF
TRBD2,.,TRBV19,TRBJ2-7,TGTGCCAGTAGTATAGGCGGACTAGCGGGAGCCGAGCAGTACTTC,CASSIGGLAGAEQYF
.,.,TRBV7-6,TRBJ2-1,TGTGCCAGCAGCTTAGCGTATAGAAGTAAAAATGAGCAGTTCTTC,CASSLAYRSKNEQFF
.,.,TRBV18,TRBJ1-1,TGTGCCAGCTCAGAGACAAAGAACACTGAAGCTTTCTTT,CASSETKNTEAFF
.,.,TRBV9,TRBJ2-1,TGTGCCAGCAGCGTTAGGGGCCAGGGCGATGAGCAGTTCTTC,CASSVRGQGDEQFF
.,.,TRBV4-1,TRBJ2-6,TGCGCCAGCAGCCTCCAGTCTGGGGCCAACGGCCTGACTTTC,CASSLQSGANGLTF
TRBD1,.,TRBV7-9,TRBJ2-5,TGTGCCAGCAGATCAGGCCGGACAGGCCAAGAGACCCAGTACTTC,CASRSGRTGQETQYF
.,once,TRBV9,TRBJ1-1,TGTGCCAGCAGCACCCGGGGGGAGGGGAACACTGAAGCTTTCTTT,CASSTRGEGNTEAFF
TRBD1,.,TRBV4-2,TRBJ2-1,TGTGCCAGCAGCCAAGGGACAGGGTTCAATGAGCAGTTCTTC,CASSQGTGFNEQFF
.,.,TRBV6-1,TRBJ1-5,TGTGCCAGCAGTTCCGGGATCCGGAGTCAGCCCCAGCATTTT,CASSSGIRSQPQHF
TRBD1,once,TRBV19,TRBJ1-1,TGTGCCAGTAGTGCCAACAGGGGGTGGGATGAAGCTTTCTTT,CASSANRGWDEAFF